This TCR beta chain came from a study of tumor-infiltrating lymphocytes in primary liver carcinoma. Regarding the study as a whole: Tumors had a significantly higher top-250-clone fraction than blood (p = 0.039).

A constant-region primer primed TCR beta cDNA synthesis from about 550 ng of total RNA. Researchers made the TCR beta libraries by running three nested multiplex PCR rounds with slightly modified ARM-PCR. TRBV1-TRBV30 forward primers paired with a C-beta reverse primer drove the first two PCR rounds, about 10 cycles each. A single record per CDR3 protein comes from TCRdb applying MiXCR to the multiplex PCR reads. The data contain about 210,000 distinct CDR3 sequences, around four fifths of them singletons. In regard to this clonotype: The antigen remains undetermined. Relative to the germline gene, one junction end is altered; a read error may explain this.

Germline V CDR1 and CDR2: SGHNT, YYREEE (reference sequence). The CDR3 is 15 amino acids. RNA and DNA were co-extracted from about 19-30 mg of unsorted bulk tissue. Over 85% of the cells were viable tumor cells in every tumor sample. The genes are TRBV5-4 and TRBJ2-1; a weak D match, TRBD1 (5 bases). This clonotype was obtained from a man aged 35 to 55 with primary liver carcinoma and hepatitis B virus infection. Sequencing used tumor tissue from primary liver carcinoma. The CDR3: CASSADIGAYNEQFF. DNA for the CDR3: TGTGCCAGCAGCGCGGATATTGGGGCCTATAATGAGCAGTTCTTC.